Listed below are T cell receptor beta chains from one sample, sequenced in a study of blood T cell repertoires in COVID-19. Generated by immunoSEQ multiplex PCR, the TCRdb table keeps only in-frame clones and is missing some. The profile shows 130,000 to 150,000 clones, 82% of them singletons. The specimen was peripheral blood. The receptors stem from a human donor with acute or convalescent COVID-19. The donor label of this sample is uncertain. Both conserved end residues are part of each CDR3. A D gene is named only where the DNA matches it firmly. The size entry is marked missing in some rows and otherwise reads once, few, many or a size class.

CDR3 DNA	CDR3 protein	clone size	J gene	V gene	D gene
TGCAGCGTTGAGGCCACGAGGGACACTGAAGCTTTCTTT	CSVEATRDTEAFF	few	TRBJ1-1	TRBV29-1	NA
TGTGCCAGCAGTGCGACAGGTAGCAATCAGCCCCAGCATTTT	CASSATGSNQPQHF	NA	TRBJ1-5	TRBV2	NA
TGTGCCAGCAGCACTAGGGGAGGTCATGGCTACACCTTC	CASSTRGGHGYTF	NA	TRBJ1-2	TRBV21-1	NA
TGTGCTAGCAGCTTAGGGACAGGGGGCTGGGAGACCCAGTACTTC	CASSLGTGGWETQYF	NA	TRBJ2-5	TRBV7-7	TRBD1
TGTGCCAGCAGCTTAGTCCGGGGGAGGGACTATGGCTACACCTTC	CASSLVRGRDYGYTF	NA	TRBJ1-2	TRBV11-2	NA
TGTGCCAGCAGCTTAAAGGCTTTCAGGGGAGCCGGGGAGCTGTTTTTT	CASSLKAFRGAGELFF	NA	TRBJ2-2	TRBV7-6	NA
TGTGCCAGCAGTCCGGACAATGATCAGCCCCAGCATTTT	CASSPDNDQPQHF	once	TRBJ1-5	TRBV2	NA
TGTGCCAGTAGTGTCTCTAGGACAGGGGGCAATCAGCCCCAGCATTTT	CASSVSRTGGNQPQHF	few	TRBJ1-5	TRBV19	TRBD1
TGTGCCTGGAGTGCGTACTCCTACGAGCAGTACTTC	CAWSAYSYEQYF	NA	TRBJ2-7	TRBV30	NA
TGTGCCAGCAGCCCCCAACAGGGGGCGAGTGGCTACACCTTC	CASSPQQGASGYTF	once	TRBJ1-2	TRBV3-1/TRBV3-2	TRBD1
TGTGCCAGCAGCCCTAGCGTCGCCCCCTTTGGTACGCAGTATTTT	CASSPSVAPFGTQYF	NA	TRBJ2-3	TRBV7-2	NA
TGTGCCATAGAGGACAGGGATAGAAAAGGAGCTGAAGCTTTCTTT	CAIEDRDRKGAEAFF	NA	TRBJ1-1	TRBV2	TRBD1
TGTGCCAGCAGTTACTCGAGTTCCGCTTCCAATTCACCCCTCCACTTT	CASSYSSSASNSPLHF	NA	TRBJ1-6	TRBV6-5	NA
TGCGCCAGCAGCCAATACCACAGGTCCGGCGAGACCCAGTACTTC	CASSQYHRSGETQYF	NA	TRBJ2-5	TRBV4-1	NA